The entry that follows covers one TCR beta chain sequence. Unmatched junction bases numbered 8, after V lost 0 bases and J lost 5 bases. Germline values: CDR1 SGHNT, CDR2 YYREEE (reference sequence). This CDR3 spans 16 amino acids. The data were produced by immunoSEQ multiplex PCR, yet TCRdb's version contains in-frame clones alone and is incomplete. The data contain about 170,000 clones, approximately 90% of them singletons. The data derive from a study of blood T cell repertoires in COVID-19. Overall study context: The cDNA or gDNA used as material had been derived from T cells, B-cell-depleted T cells, or PBMCs.

This chain uses TRBV5-4 with TRBJ2-1; 7 bases align to TRBD2. The sequenced sample consisted of peripheral blood. This TCR came from a woman in her 50s with acute or convalescent COVID-19. The CDR3 DNA follows: TGTGCCAGCAGCTTGGGCGTTTCTAGCGGTAACAATGAGCAGTTCTTC. It encodes CASSLGVSSGNNEQFF.